This is a list of T cell receptor beta chains from one sample in a study of T cells after yellow fever vaccination. TCRdb fed the 5' RACE reads into MiXCR, producing one record per CDR3 protein. The repertoire has hundreds of thousands of distinct CDR3 sequences, about 4% of them found once; the top ten carry about 26%. The starting material was PBMCs, obtained 5 days after the yellow fever booster vaccination. The receptors were sampled from a man aged 18 to 29 who received the YFV17D yellow fever vaccine. The CDR3 runs from the conserved cysteine through the conserved F or W. Each record gives: D gene, V gene, clone size, J gene, CDR3 DNA, CDR3 protein. A D gene is named only where the DNA matches it firmly. Not all rows give a size; the values are once, few, many and, for expanded clones, a class.

>.|TRBV7-8|few|TRBJ1-1
TGTGCCAGCAGCCCCGCGCAGAACACTGAAGCTTTCTTT
CASSPAQNTEAFF
>TRBD2|TRBV5-1|few|TRBJ2-2
TGCGCCAGCAGCGCCCTAGCGGGGGGGGACACCGGGGAGCTGTTTTTT
CASSALAGGDTGELFF
>TRBD2|TRBV5-6|few|TRBJ2-5
TGTGCCAGCAGCTCTCTGACTAGCGGGGGGCCCGGGGAGACCCAGTACTTC
CASSSLTSGGPGETQYF
>TRBD1|TRBV5-1|many|TRBJ2-1
TGCGCCAGCAGCTTGGTATTGGGACAGGGACGAGAATACGTCGACAATGAGCAGTTCTTC
CASSLVLGQGREYVDNEQFF
>TRBD2|TRBV19|medium-sized|TRBJ2-1
TGTGCCAGTAGTATACTGACTAGCGAAGTCAATGAGCAGTTCTTC
CASSILTSEVNEQFF
>.|TRBV10-3|many|TRBJ2-1
TGTGCCATCAGTGAATCTTCCCTATGGAATGAGCAGTTCTTC
CAISESSLWNEQFF
>.|TRBV5-1|few|TRBJ2-1
TGCGCCAGCAGCTTTGGAACAGATGGTAATGAGCAGTTCTTC
CASSFGTDGNEQFF
>.|TRBV5-1|.|TRBJ2-1
TGCGCCAGCAGCCTCAAGACAGACGGCTACAATGAGCAGTTCTTC
CASSLKTDGYNEQFF
>.|TRBV5-1|many|TRBJ2-7
TGCGCCAGCAGCTTGGGACGCGGATCCTACGAGCAGTACTTC
CASSLGRGSYEQYF
>.|TRBV7-9|few|TRBJ1-2
TGTGCCAGTGGGACGGACGCCTACACCTTC
CASGTDAYTF
>.|TRBV4-3|many|TRBJ2-1
TGCGCCAGCAGCCCCCTCGGGGAGGTGAGCTCCTACAATGAGCAGTTCTTC
CASSPLGEVSSYNEQFF
>.|TRBV9|few|TRBJ1-3
TGTGCCAGCAGCGTAGTCGAGACCCCGGGACACCTCCGAGGAAACACCATATATTTT
CASSVVETPGHLRGNTIYF